The rows below give T cell receptor beta chains drawn from one sample of a study of T cell responses to AZD1222 COVID-19 vaccine. The data were produced by immunoSEQ multiplex PCR, yet TCRdb's version contains in-frame clones alone and is incomplete. The data contain 140,000 to 150,000 clones, 90% to 95% of them seen just once; the ten biggest clones take up roughly 12%. The sample in question was peripheral blood, obtained after recovery from COVID-19. All receptors derive from an adult who had recovered from COVID-19. The CDR3 runs from the conserved cysteine through the conserved F or W. The order of the fields is V gene, D gene, clone size, J gene, CDR3 protein, CDR3 DNA. A D gene is named only where the DNA matches it firmly. Not all rows give a size; the values are once, few, many and, for expanded clones, a class.

V: TRBV6-5
D: -
size: -
J: TRBJ1-4
CDR3: CASSKQGYNEKLFF
DNA: TGTGCCAGCAGTAAACAGGGATATAATGAAAAACTGTTTTTT

V: TRBV18
D: -
size: -
J: TRBJ1-1
CDR3: CASSPREQLLNTEAFF
DNA: TGTGCCAGCTCACCCCGGGAGCAATTACTGAACACTGAAGCTTTCTTT

V: TRBV27
D: -
size: -
J: TRBJ1-2
CDR3: CASSQNQGVYGYTF
DNA: TGTGCCAGCAGTCAAAACCAGGGAGTCTATGGCTACACCTTC

V: TRBV18
D: -
size: -
J: TRBJ2-7
CDR3: CASSPPTAPGLTYEQYF
DNA: TGTGCCAGCTCACCACCGACAGCCCCGGGACTTACCTACGAGCAGTACTTC

V: TRBV30
D: TRBD1
size: -
J: TRBJ1-1
CDR3: CAWNRQGRGEAFF
DNA: TGTGCCTGGAATAGACAGGGACGGGGTGAAGCTTTCTTT

V: TRBV5-1
D: -
size: -
J: TRBJ1-1
CDR3: CASSFRGQEEAFF
DNA: TGCGCCAGCAGCTTTCGAGGGCAGGAAGAAGCTTTCTTT

V: TRBV19
D: TRBD1
size: -
J: TRBJ2-4
CDR3: CASSIEGQVNF
DNA: TGTGCCAGTAGTATTGAGGGACAGGTTAACTTC

V: TRBV2
D: -
size: -
J: TRBJ2-7
CDR3: CASSGKAYEQYF
DNA: TGTGCCAGCAGTGGGAAGGCCTACGAGCAGTACTTC

V: TRBV11-3
D: -
size: -
J: TRBJ2-5
CDR3: CASSLGQARGRSQETQYF
DNA: TGTGCCAGCAGCTTAGGACAGGCGAGAGGAAGGTCCCAAGAGACCCAGTACTTC

V: TRBV19
D: -
size: -
J: TRBJ2-7
CDR3: CASSTQTGAYEQYF
DNA: TGTGCCAGTAGTACACAAACCGGGGCCTACGAGCAGTACTTC

V: TRBV6-5
D: -
size: -
J: TRBJ1-6
CDR3: CASSYDSNSPLHF
DNA: TGTGCCAGCAGTTACGACAGCAATTCACCCCTCCACTTT

V: TRBV30
D: -
size: -
J: TRBJ1-1
CDR3: CAWSGQTNTEAFF
DNA: TGTGCCTGGAGTGGGCAAACGAACACTGAAGCTTTCTTT

V: TRBV7-8
D: -
size: -
J: TRBJ2-2
CDR3: CASSLASTGELFF
DNA: TGTGCCAGCAGCTTAGCTAGCACCGGGGAGCTGTTTTTT

V: TRBV11-3
D: -
size: -
J: TRBJ2-5
CDR3: CASSLGRGETQYF
DNA: TGTGCCAGCAGCTTAGGACGGGGCGAGACCCAGTACTTC

V: TRBV15
D: -
size: -
J: TRBJ2-3
CDR3: CATQRYPDTQYF
DNA: TGTGCCACCCAACGATACCCAGATACGCAGTATTTT

V: TRBV18
D: -
size: -
J: TRBJ2-1
CDR3: CASSPPYTYNEQFF
DNA: TGTGCCAGCTCACCACCTTATACGTACAATGAGCAGTTCTTC

V: TRBV6-5
D: TRBD2
size: -
J: TRBJ2-2
CDR3: CASLPGTSSSGELFF
DNA: TGTGCCAGCCTCCCCGGGACTAGCAGCTCCGGGGAGCTGTTTTTT

V: TRBV7-9
D: -
size: -
J: TRBJ1-2
CDR3: CASSLEGRPDYGYTF
DNA: TGTGCCAGCAGCTTAGAAGGCAGGCCTGATTATGGCTACACCTTC

V: TRBV28
D: TRBD1
size: once
J: TRBJ2-7
CDR3: CASSPPGTASYEQYF
DNA: TGTGCCAGCAGTCCTCCCGGGACAGCATCCTACGAGCAGTACTTC

V: TRBV11-2
D: -
size: once
J: TRBJ2-3
CDR3: CASSSTGRLYRPDTQYF
DNA: TGTGCCAGCAGCTCCACCGGCCGACTATACAGGCCAGATACGCAGTATTTT

V: TRBV3-1/TRBV3-2
D: TRBD1
size: -
J: TRBJ1-1
CDR3: CASRRPGTGDTEAFF
DNA: TGTGCCAGCAGACGACCCGGGACAGGGGACACTGAAGCTTTCTTT

V: TRBV7-3
D: TRBD1
size: few
J: TRBJ2-2
CDR3: CASSLGRPGQGELFF
DNA: TGTGCCAGCAGCTTAGGACGACCGGGACAGGGGGAGCTGTTTTTT

V: TRBV6-5
D: -
size: -
J: TRBJ2-7
CDR3: CASTEAGLTYEQYF
DNA: TGTGCCAGCACCGAGGCGGGACTTACCTACGAGCAGTACTTC

V: TRBV19
D: -
size: -
J: TRBJ1-2
CDR3: CASSISHHLNYGYTF
DNA: TGTGCCAGTAGTATATCCCACCACCTTAACTATGGCTACACCTTC

V: TRBV10-2
D: TRBD2
size: -
J: TRBJ2-5
CDR3: CASRGLEGKETQYF
DNA: TGCGCCAGCAGAGGACTAGAGGGTAAAGAGACCCAGTACTTC

V: TRBV20-1
D: -
size: -
J: TRBJ2-4
CDR3: CSASTSIMDIQYF
DNA: TGCAGTGCTAGTACGAGCATCATGGACATTCAGTACTTC

V: TRBV28
D: TRBD2
size: -
J: TRBJ2-7
CDR3: CASSPGLAGDRAPYEQYF
DNA: TGTGCCAGCAGCCCGGGACTAGCGGGCGACAGGGCCCCCTACGAGCAGTACTTC

V: TRBV5-1
D: TRBD1
size: -
J: TRBJ1-1
CDR3: CASSRGQVGAEAFF
DNA: TGCGCCAGCAGCCGGGGACAGGTGGGGGCTGAAGCTTTCTTT

V: TRBV6-5
D: TRBD1
size: -
J: TRBJ1-3
CDR3: CASSFRTGLGNTIYF
DNA: TGTGCCAGCAGTTTCAGGACAGGGCTAGGAAACACCATATATTTT

V: TRBV4-1
D: TRBD1
size: -
J: TRBJ1-2
CDR3: CASSHKGAPRVFGYTF
DNA: TGCGCCAGCAGCCACAAGGGGGCCCCAAGGGTTTTCGGCTACACCTTC

V: TRBV4-1
D: -
size: -
J: TRBJ2-6
CDR3: CASSQASGSGANVLTF
DNA: TGCGCCAGCAGCCAGGCTTCTGGGTCTGGGGCCAACGTCCTGACTTTC

V: TRBV24-1
D: TRBD2
size: once
J: TRBJ2-2
CDR3: CATSTRGGTGELFF
DNA: TGTGCCACCAGTACCCGGGGGGGCACCGGGGAGCTGTTTTTT

V: TRBV5-1
D: -
size: -
J: TRBJ1-3
CDR3: CASSLEAGSSGNTIYF
DNA: TGCGCCAGCAGCTTGGAGGCAGGGAGCTCTGGAAACACCATATATTTT

V: TRBV5-1
D: -
size: -
J: TRBJ2-7
CDR3: CASSLAGTEAYEQYF
DNA: TGCGCCAGCAGCTTGGCCGGGACGGAGGCTTACGAGCAGTACTTC

V: TRBV2
D: TRBD1
size: -
J: TRBJ2-7
CDR3: CASRQGGPYEQYF
DNA: TGTGCCAGCAGGCAAGGGGGCCCCTACGAGCAGTACTTC

V: TRBV19
D: TRBD2
size: -
J: TRBJ2-1
CDR3: CASSQTSGSFDEQFF
DNA: TGTGCCAGTAGTCAAACTAGCGGGAGTTTCGATGAGCAGTTCTTC

V: TRBV7-9
D: TRBD2
size: -
J: TRBJ2-1
CDR3: CASSLVGLAASYNEQFF
DNA: TGTGCCAGCAGCTTAGTGGGACTAGCGGCCTCCTACAATGAGCAGTTCTTC

V: TRBV7-2
D: TRBD2
size: -
J: TRBJ2-1
CDR3: CASSFELAGADEQFF
DNA: TGTGCCAGCAGCTTCGAACTAGCGGGAGCCGATGAGCAGTTCTTC

V: TRBV7-9
D: -
size: -
J: TRBJ1-4
CDR3: CASSQPKGVENEKLFF
DNA: TGTGCCAGCAGCCAACCCAAAGGGGTGGAGAATGAAAAACTGTTTTTT

V: TRBV4-1
D: -
size: -
J: TRBJ2-1
CDR3: CASSQSDYYNEQFF
DNA: TGCGCCAGCAGCCAGTCAGACTACTACAATGAGCAGTTCTTC

V: TRBV10-3
D: TRBD1
size: -
J: TRBJ2-1
CDR3: CAIQGQGANEQFF
DNA: TGTGCCATCCAAGGACAGGGGGCCAATGAGCAGTTCTTC

V: TRBV9
D: -
size: -
J: TRBJ2-7
CDR3: CASSVGPFEYEQYF
DNA: TGTGCCAGCAGCGTAGGCCCTTTCGAGTACGAGCAGTACTTC

V: TRBV29-1
D: -
size: -
J: TRBJ2-5
CDR3: CSVEGPSEAQYF
DNA: TGCAGCGTTGAAGGTCCTAGCGAGGCCCAGTACTTC

V: TRBV3-1/TRBV3-2
D: -
size: -
J: TRBJ1-3
CDR3: CASSQDGTLVNTIYF
DNA: TGTGCCAGCAGCCAGGACGGGACTCTAGTAAACACCATATATTTT

V: TRBV5-1
D: TRBD2
size: -
J: TRBJ2-5
CDR3: CASSQAGGVETQYF
DNA: TGCGCCAGCAGCCAAGCGGGAGGAGTAGAGACCCAGTACTTC

V: TRBV7-8
D: -
size: -
J: TRBJ2-5
CDR3: CASSRDQETQYF
DNA: TGTGCCAGTTCCAGGGACCAAGAGACCCAGTACTTC

V: TRBV7-3
D: -
size: -
J: TRBJ1-2
CDR3: CASSLDGTGYGYTF
DNA: TGTGCCAGCAGCTTAGATGGGACGGGCTATGGCTACACCTTC

V: TRBV9
D: -
size: -
J: TRBJ2-1
CDR3: CASSVEREQFF
DNA: TGTGCCAGCAGCGTAGAGCGGGAGCAGTTCTTC

V: TRBV28
D: -
size: -
J: TRBJ1-6
CDR3: CASSSGWNSPLHF
DNA: TGTGCCAGCAGTTCAGGGTGGAATTCACCCCTCCACTTT

V: TRBV7-9
D: TRBD1
size: -
J: TRBJ1-4
CDR3: CASSLVGFRGLEEKLFF
DNA: TGTGCCAGCAGCTTAGTAGGGTTCAGGGGGCTGGAGGAAAAACTGTTTTTT

V: TRBV6-5
D: -
size: once
J: TRBJ2-1
CDR3: CASSYRGTMTNNEQFF
DNA: TGTGCCAGCAGTTACAGGGGGACAATGACTAACAATGAGCAGTTCTTC

V: TRBV18
D: TRBD2
size: -
J: TRBJ2-7
CDR3: CASSPFSWEGRYEQYF
DNA: TGTGCCAGCTCACCGTTTTCGTGGGAGGGCCGTTACGAGCAGTACTTC

V: TRBV27
D: -
size: -
J: TRBJ1-2
CDR3: CASSRIGANYGYTF
DNA: TGTGCCAGCAGCCGTATAGGAGCTAACTATGGCTACACCTTC

V: TRBV9
D: -
size: -
J: TRBJ2-7
CDR3: CASSVAKGSEQYF
DNA: TGTGCCAGCAGCGTAGCTAAGGGCTCCGAGCAGTACTTC

V: TRBV6-2/TRBV6-3
D: -
size: -
J: TRBJ1-1
CDR3: CASSPRDHTEAFF
DNA: TGTGCCAGCAGCCCTCGGGACCACACTGAAGCTTTCTTT

V: TRBV9
D: -
size: -
J: TRBJ1-4
CDR3: CASSVQGTNEKLFF
DNA: TGTGCCAGCAGCGTACAGGGGACTAATGAAAAACTGTTTTTT

V: TRBV11-3
D: -
size: few
J: TRBJ2-2
CDR3: CASSSSGTSNTGELFF
DNA: TGTGCCAGCAGCTCCTCCGGGACTTCGAACACCGGGGAGCTGTTTTTT